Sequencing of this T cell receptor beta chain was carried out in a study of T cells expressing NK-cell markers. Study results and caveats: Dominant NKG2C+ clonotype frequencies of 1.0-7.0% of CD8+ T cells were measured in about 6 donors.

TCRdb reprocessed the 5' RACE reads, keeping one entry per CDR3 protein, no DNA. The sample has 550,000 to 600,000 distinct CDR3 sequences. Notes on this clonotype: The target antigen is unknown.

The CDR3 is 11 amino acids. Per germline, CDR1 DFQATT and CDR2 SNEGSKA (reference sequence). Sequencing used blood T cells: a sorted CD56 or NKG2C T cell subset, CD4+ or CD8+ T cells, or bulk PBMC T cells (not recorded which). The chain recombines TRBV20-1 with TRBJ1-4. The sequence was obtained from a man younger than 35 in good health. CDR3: CSAPKNEKLFF.